The rows below give T cell receptor beta chains drawn from one sample of a study of OX40 agonist ivuxolimab in advanced cancers. This table comes from immunoSEQ multiplex PCR, and its TCRdb copy is limited to in-frame clones, with some not included. Of more than 70,000 clones in the sample, almost 85% are singletons; the top ten hold just under 25%. The material sequenced was CD4+ or CD8+ T cells sorted from blood, taken in a trial of the OX40 agonist ivuxolimab. The receptors derive from an adult with an advanced solid tumor such as melanoma, head and neck, liver or kidney cancer. Both conserved end residues are part of each CDR3.

j_call v_call cdr3_aa
TRBJ1-1 TRBV18 CASSRGQGTEAFF
TRBJ2-7 TRBV6-5 CASMRAGEQYF
TRBJ2-2 TRBV6-5 CASSYGPEVGELFF
TRBJ1-2 TRBV7-2 CASSPSGTGELFGGYTF
TRBJ2-5 TRBV2 CASSESTYQETQYF
TRBJ2-7 TRBV19 CASSIGPGYEQYF
TRBJ2-7 TRBV30 CAWSKALLNSYEQYF
TRBJ1-4 TRBV7-9 CASSLLGRGNEKLFF
TRBJ1-6 TRBV30 CALTGSSYNSPLHF
TRBJ2-7 TRBV6-1 CASTEGDRGEQYF
TRBJ2-5 TRBV2 CASSGGGGETQYF
TRBJ2-2 TRBV5-1 CASSLRQGWTGELFF
TRBJ2-7 TRBV7-2 CASSPDRDVREQYF
TRBJ1-5 TRBV6-5 CASSETYSNQPQHF
TRBJ2-5 TRBV5-4 CASSLASGFKQETQYF
TRBJ2-1 TRBV5-6 CASSLQGPLDNEQFF
TRBJ2-2 TRBV9 CASSPTGGRGTGELFF
TRBJ1-1 TRBV5-1 CASSWRVDTEAFF
TRBJ1-5 TRBV27 CASSPRDRHSNQPQHF
TRBJ1-4 TRBV18 CASSPSPSGGMELFF
TRBJ2-3 TRBV7-8 CASSLVGPGASDTQYF
TRBJ2-2 TRBV7-2 CASSFNTGELFF
TRBJ2-3 TRBV25-1 CASMRAPDTQYF
TRBJ1-2 TRBV19 CASRIGPGGHPPEGGYTF
TRBJ1-1 TRBV14 CASTLYGNTEAFF
TRBJ2-3 TRBV6-1 CASSEGMAGGSTDTQYF
TRBJ1-4 TRBV29-1 CSVLPTGGGGEKLFF
TRBJ1-5 TRBV7-2 CASSLSSVRRVSNQPQHF
TRBJ2-1 TRBV7-9 CASSLVISMGEQFF
TRBJ1-5 TRBV6-5 CASSVQGGSNQPQHF
TRBJ1-4 TRBV27 CASSLSGGIEKLFF
TRBJ1-1 TRBV28 CASSLTRATEAFF
TRBJ1-5 TRBV28 CASSQQGGYQPQHF
TRBJ1-1 TRBV5-1 CASSLEGGTEAFF
TRBJ2-3 TRBV6-1 CASSPSGGGPDTQYF
TRBJ2-1 TRBV5-1 CASSRDSYNEQFF
TRBJ2-1 TRBV11-3 CASSLDGTGRNEQFF
TRBJ2-5 TRBV5-1 CASKRGRTQETQYF
TRBJ2-5 TRBV5-1 CASSLGLEGTQYF
TRBJ2-3 TRBV29-1 CSVEPEGSNTDTQYF
TRBJ1-2 TRBV4-1 CASSQGTTAWGYTF
TRBJ1-2 TRBV6-5 CASSYGRSYGYTF
TRBJ2-1 TRBV5-4 CASSSLRERADGQFF
TRBJ2-7 TRBV6-5 CASSRSGGAYEQYF
TRBJ1-3 TRBV28 CASSSQGSSGNTIYF
TRBJ2-5 TRBV5-1 CASSLRQGVQETQYF
TRBJ2-3 TRBV4-1 CASSQRMGSPDTQYF
TRBJ2-7 TRBV5-1 CASWGPGEQYF
TRBJ2-5 TRBV7-9 CASSLMSGQETQYF
TRBJ2-1 TRBV7-9 CASSGGLYNEQFF
TRBJ2-1 TRBV28 CASIFVRGSNEQFF
TRBJ2-7 TRBV5-1 CASSLALARREQYF